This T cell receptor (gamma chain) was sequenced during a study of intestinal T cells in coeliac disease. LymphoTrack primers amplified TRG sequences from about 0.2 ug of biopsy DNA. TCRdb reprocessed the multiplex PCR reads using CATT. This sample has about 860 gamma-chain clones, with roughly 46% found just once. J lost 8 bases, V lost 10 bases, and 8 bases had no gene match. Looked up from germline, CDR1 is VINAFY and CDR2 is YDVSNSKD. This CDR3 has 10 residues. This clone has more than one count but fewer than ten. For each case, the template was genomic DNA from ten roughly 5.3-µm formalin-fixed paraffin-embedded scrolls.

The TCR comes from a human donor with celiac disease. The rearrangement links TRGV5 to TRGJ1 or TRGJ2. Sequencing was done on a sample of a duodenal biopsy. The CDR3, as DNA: TGTGCCACTTCTCAGGATAAGAAACTCTTT. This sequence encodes CATSQDKKLF.